This is a list of T cell receptor beta chains from one sample in a study of human T cells and chemical hapten exposure. TCRdb re-called the RACE reads through MiXCR, storing one row per CDR3 protein. The sample shows about 380,000 distinct CDR3 sequences, about 6.3% of them seen only once. Sequencing used whole blood, obtained in connection with sensitization to the hapten diphenylcyclopropenone (DPC). These receptors originate from a woman under 30 with alopecia areata. Some clones in this sample may be carry-over from other donors' samples. Each CDR3 is given with its conserved first and last residue. D genes are given only for firm matches. Clone size appears in some rows only: once, few, many, or a class for an expanded clone.

CDR3 protein,CDR3 DNA,D gene,clone size,J gene,V gene
CASSLGGTDTEKLFF,TGTGCCAGCAGCCTGGGTGGGACTGATACTGAAAAACTGTTTTTT,-,many,TRBJ1-4,TRBV4-2
CASNREYYNEQFF,TGTGCCAGCAATAGGGAGTACTACAATGAGCAGTTCTTC,-,few,TRBJ2-1,TRBV6-2/TRBV6-3
CSATTGGPGNTIYF,TGCAGTGCCACTACAGGGGGGCCTGGAAACACCATATATTTT,TRBD1,few,TRBJ1-3,TRBV20-1
CASKGGGATNEQYF,TGCGCCAGCAAGGGCGGGGGGGCCACTAACGAGCAGTACTTC,TRBD2,many,TRBJ2-7,TRBV10-2
CASRMGIGGNIQYF,TGTGCCAGCAGAATGGGGATAGGAGGGAACATTCAGTACTTC,-,-,TRBJ2-4,TRBV6-1
CASRQLYTQYF,TGTGCCAGCAGACAGCTTTACACGCAGTATTTT,-,few,TRBJ2-3,TRBV27
CASSLVLAGDNEQFF,TGTGCCAGCAGCTTAGTTCTAGCGGGGGACAATGAGCAGTTCTTC,TRBD2,many,TRBJ2-1,TRBV7-6
CASSLAGVGDLYEQYF,TGTGCCAGCAGCTTGGCGGGAGTTGGGGATCTCTACGAGCAGTACTTC,TRBD2,few,TRBJ2-7,TRBV7-9
CASSQGKYGDPLNTEAFF,TGTGCCAGCAGCCAAGGGAAGTACGGGGACCCCCTGAACACTGAAGCTTTCTTT,-,-,TRBJ1-1,TRBV3-1
CASSQGNRARADTQYF,TGTGCCAGCAGCCAAGGGAACAGGGCGAGGGCAGATACGCAGTATTTT,-,-,TRBJ2-3,TRBV14
CASSFSPGLAKNEQFF,TGTGCCAGCAGCTTTTCTCCGGGACTAGCGAAGAATGAGCAGTTCTTC,TRBD2,many,TRBJ2-1,TRBV7-8
CSAIRDFNQPQHF,TGCAGTGCTATCAGGGATTTCAATCAGCCCCAGCATTTT,-,-,TRBJ1-5,TRBV20-1
CASSLVDRSNYGYTF,TGTGCCAGCAGCTTAGTAGACAGGTCTAACTATGGCTACACCTTC,-,-,TRBJ1-2,TRBV7-9
CASSYRYSGGARETQYF,TGTGCCAGCAGTTACCGCTATAGCGGGGGGGCGAGAGAGACCCAGTACTTC,TRBD2,few,TRBJ2-5,TRBV6-2/TRBV6-3
CASALLGANYGYTF,TGTGCCAGCGCCCTCCTGGGTGCTAACTATGGCTACACCTTC,-,-,TRBJ1-2,TRBV28
CASSPWRQGMEGNTIYF,TGTGCCAGCAGTCCCTGGCGACAGGGGATGGAAGGAAACACCATATATTTT,TRBD1,many,TRBJ1-3,TRBV12-3/TRBV12-4
CASSPDRENSPLHF,TGTGCCAGCAGTCCCGACAGGGAGAATTCACCCCTCCACTTT,TRBD1,many,TRBJ1-6,TRBV6-2/TRBV6-3
CASSSGRIQETQYF,TGTGCCAGCAGCTCGGGACGGATTCAAGAGACCCAGTACTTC,-,-,TRBJ2-5,TRBV11-2
CASSQWGGPGKGEQYF,TGTGCCAGCAGCCAATGGGGAGGCCCAGGAAAGGGCGAGCAGTACTTC,-,few,TRBJ2-7,TRBV14
CSARAGVRNQPQHF,TGCAGTGCTAGAGCCGGGGTGCGTAATCAGCCCCAGCATTTT,-,many,TRBJ1-5,TRBV20-1
CASRHSGGAYNEQFF,TGTGCCAGCAGGCATAGCGGGGGGGCCTACAATGAGCAGTTCTTC,TRBD2,few,TRBJ2-1,TRBV7-2
CASRAEGNQPQHF,TGTGCCAGCAGGGCCGAGGGCAATCAGCCCCAGCATTTT,-,many,TRBJ1-5,TRBV2
CASSYITDTQYF,TGTGCCAGCAGTTATATCACAGATACGCAGTATTTT,-,few,TRBJ2-3,TRBV6-2/TRBV6-3
CASSSTGGQTEAFF,TGTGCCAGCAGCTCCACAGGGGGACAAACTGAAGCTTTCTTT,TRBD1,many,TRBJ1-1,TRBV7-3
CASSLDSRSGNTIYF,TGTGCCAGCAGCTTAGACAGCCGCTCTGGAAACACCATATATTTT,-,-,TRBJ1-3,TRBV7-2
CAVNRDGNNQPQHF,TGTGCCGTAAACCGGGACGGCAACAATCAGCCCCAGCATTTT,-,many,TRBJ1-5,TRBV28
CASSYRGSDQPQHF,TGTGCCAGCAGTTACAGGGGATCGGATCAGCCCCAGCATTTT,TRBD1,many,TRBJ1-5,TRBV2
CASSSRLAGGWYEQYF,TGTGCCAGCAGCTCGCGTTTAGCGGGGGGCTGGTACGAGCAGTACTTC,TRBD2,many,TRBJ2-7,TRBV7-6
CASSEAWGSYNEQFF,TGTGCCAGCAGTGAAGCGTGGGGTTCCTACAATGAGCAGTTCTTC,-,-,TRBJ2-1,TRBV2
CASSPLGSNSPLHF,TGTGCCAGCAGCCCGTTGGGGAGCAATTCACCCCTCCACTTT,-,few,TRBJ1-6,TRBV7-9
CASSRSRGGTYNEQFF,TGTGCCAGCAGCCGTTCGCGGGGGGGTACCTACAATGAGCAGTTCTTC,TRBD2,few,TRBJ2-1,TRBV11-2
CASSPTGPTYEQYF,TGTGCCAGCTCACCGACAGGACCTACCTACGAGCAGTACTTC,-,few,TRBJ2-7,TRBV18
CASSLGSLMHQPQHF,TGTGCCAGCAGCTTAGGGTCGTTAATGCATCAGCCCCAGCATTTT,-,-,TRBJ1-5,TRBV7-9
CASSLTTVYEQYF,TGTGCCAGCAGCTTAACTACAGTCTACGAGCAGTACTTC,-,few,TRBJ2-7,TRBV7-2
CASAGDSNQPQHF,TGTGCCTCCGCGGGAGATAGCAATCAGCCCCAGCATTTT,-,-,TRBJ1-5,TRBV4-2
CASAFSGGKYNEQFF,TGTGCCAGCGCATTCTCCGGGGGGAAGTACAATGAGCAGTTCTTC,TRBD2,many,TRBJ2-1,TRBV12-3/TRBV12-4
CASSLSGQGLNTIYF,TGTGCCAGCAGCTTAAGCGGACAGGGTTTGAACACCATATATTTT,TRBD1,many,TRBJ1-3,TRBV7-8
CASSSTGLSYDEQYF,TGCGCCAGCAGTTCGACAGGGTTGTCCTACGACGAGCAGTACTTC,TRBD1,many,TRBJ2-7,TRBV5-1
CASSYSDGGAYEQYF,TGTGCCAGCAGTTACTCGGACGGCGGGGCGTACGAGCAGTACTTC,-,-,TRBJ2-7,TRBV6-2/TRBV6-3
CAISEEASSYNEQFF,TGTGCCATCAGTGAGGAGGCGAGCTCCTACAATGAGCAGTTCTTC,-,few,TRBJ2-1,TRBV10-3
CASGTGLAVNEQFF,TGTGCTAGTGGTACCGGACTAGCGGTGAATGAGCAGTTCTTC,TRBD2,many,TRBJ2-1,TRBV12-5
CSVALENTQYF,TGCAGCGTTGCCCTCGAGAATACGCAGTATTTT,-,many,TRBJ2-3,TRBV29-1